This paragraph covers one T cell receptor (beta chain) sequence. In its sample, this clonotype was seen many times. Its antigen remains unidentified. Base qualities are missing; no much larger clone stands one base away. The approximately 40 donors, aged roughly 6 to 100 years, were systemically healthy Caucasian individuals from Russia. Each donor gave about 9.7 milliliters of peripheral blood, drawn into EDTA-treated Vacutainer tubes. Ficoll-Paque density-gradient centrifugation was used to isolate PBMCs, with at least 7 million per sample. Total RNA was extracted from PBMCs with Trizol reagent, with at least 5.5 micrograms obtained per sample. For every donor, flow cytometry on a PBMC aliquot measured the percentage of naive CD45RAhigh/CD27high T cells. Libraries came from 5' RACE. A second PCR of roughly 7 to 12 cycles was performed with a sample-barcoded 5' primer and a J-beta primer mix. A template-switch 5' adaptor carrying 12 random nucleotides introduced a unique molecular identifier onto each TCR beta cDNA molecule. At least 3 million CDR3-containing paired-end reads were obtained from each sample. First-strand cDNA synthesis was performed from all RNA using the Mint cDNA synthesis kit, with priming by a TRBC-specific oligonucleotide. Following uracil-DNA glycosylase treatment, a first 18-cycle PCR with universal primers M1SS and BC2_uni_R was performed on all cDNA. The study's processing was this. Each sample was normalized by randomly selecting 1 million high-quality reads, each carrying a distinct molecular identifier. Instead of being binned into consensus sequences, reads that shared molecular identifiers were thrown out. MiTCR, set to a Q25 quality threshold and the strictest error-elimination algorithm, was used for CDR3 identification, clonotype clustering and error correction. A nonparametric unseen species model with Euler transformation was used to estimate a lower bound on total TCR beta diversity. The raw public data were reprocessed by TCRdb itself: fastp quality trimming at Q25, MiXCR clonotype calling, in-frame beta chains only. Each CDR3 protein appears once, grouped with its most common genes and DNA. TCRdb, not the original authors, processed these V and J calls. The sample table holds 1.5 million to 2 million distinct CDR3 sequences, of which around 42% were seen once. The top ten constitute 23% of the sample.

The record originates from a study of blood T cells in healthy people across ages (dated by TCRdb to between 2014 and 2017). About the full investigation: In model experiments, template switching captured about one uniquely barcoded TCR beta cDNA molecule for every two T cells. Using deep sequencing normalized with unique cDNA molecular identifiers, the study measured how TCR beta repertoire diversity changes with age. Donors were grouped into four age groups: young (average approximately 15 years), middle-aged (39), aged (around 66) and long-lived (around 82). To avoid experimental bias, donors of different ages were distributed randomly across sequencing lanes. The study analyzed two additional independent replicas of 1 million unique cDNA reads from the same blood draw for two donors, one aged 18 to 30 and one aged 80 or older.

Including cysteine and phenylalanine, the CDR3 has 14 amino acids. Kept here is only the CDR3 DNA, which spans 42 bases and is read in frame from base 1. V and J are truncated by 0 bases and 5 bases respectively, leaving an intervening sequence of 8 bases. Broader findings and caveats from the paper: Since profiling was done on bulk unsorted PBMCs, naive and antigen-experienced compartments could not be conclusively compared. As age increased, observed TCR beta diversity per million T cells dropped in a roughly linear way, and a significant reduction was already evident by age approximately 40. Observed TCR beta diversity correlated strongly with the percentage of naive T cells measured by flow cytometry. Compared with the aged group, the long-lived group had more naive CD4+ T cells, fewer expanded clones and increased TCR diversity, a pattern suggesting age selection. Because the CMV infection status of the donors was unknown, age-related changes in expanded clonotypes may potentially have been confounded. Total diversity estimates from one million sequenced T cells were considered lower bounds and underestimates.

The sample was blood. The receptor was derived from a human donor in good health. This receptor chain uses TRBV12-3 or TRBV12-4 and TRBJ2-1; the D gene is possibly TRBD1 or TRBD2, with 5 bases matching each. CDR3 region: CASSLAGDHNEQFF. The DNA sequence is TGTGCCAGCAGTTTAGCAGGGGACCACAATGAGCAGTTCTTC.